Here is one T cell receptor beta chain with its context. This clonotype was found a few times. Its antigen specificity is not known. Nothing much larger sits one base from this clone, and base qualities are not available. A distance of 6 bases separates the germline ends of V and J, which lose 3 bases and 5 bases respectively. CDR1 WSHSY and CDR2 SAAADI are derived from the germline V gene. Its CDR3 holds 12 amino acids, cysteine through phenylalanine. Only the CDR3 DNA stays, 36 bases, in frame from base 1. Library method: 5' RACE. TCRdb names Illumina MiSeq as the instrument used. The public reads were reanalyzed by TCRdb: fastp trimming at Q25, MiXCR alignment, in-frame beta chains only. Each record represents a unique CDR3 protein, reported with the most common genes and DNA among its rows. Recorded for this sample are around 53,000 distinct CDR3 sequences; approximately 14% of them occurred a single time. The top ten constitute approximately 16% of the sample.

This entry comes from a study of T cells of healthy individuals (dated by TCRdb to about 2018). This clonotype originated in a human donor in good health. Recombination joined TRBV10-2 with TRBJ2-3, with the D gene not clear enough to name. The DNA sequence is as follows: TGCGCCAGCAGTGACTGGCGAGATACGCAGTATTTT. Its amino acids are CASSDWRDTQYF.